This entry lists 15 T cell receptor beta chains sequenced from one sample in a study of blood T cell repertoires in COVID-19. Libraries were prepared by immunoSEQ multiplex PCR; TCRdb keeps only in-frame clonotypes and omits some of them. The repertoire holds roughly 250,000 clones, over 70% seen once, with approximately 9% in the top ten. The sample consisted of peripheral blood. These receptors were taken from a human donor in a cohort sampled during active COVID-19.

This clone was detected a few times. The rearrangement joins TRBV21-1 to TRBJ1-3; the table names TRBD1, a call not compared with the DNA. TRBV21-1 is given as a pseudogene. The CDR3 extends over 16 amino acids. CDR3 in DNA: TGTGCCAGCAGCACAAATAACAGGGGCAGGGGAAACACCATATATTTT. Translation gives CASSTNNRGRGNTIYF.

The genes are TRBV2 and TRBJ2-3; maybe TRBD1 (6 bases). Trimming stripped 6 bases from V and 5 bases from J, with 12 bases between. Germline CDR1 reads SNHLY; CDR2 reads FYNNEI. The CDR3 extends over 13 amino acids. CDR3 sequence reads: CASRILQGDTQYF. CDR3 DNA: TGTGCCAGCAGGATATTACAGGGAGATACGCAGTATTTT.

Comments on this clone: The identical CDR3 is also encoded by other nucleotide sequences in the sample. The rearrangement joins TRBV18 to TRBJ2-3, with 9 bases fitting TRBD1. Germline CDR1 is KGHSH and CDR2 is LQKENI. J gave up 2 bases and V 6 bases, and 6 bases lay outside the gene matches. The CDR3 runs 15 residues. The CDR3 sequence: CASSPGTGFTDTQYF. The DNA for the CDR3 is TGTGCCAGCTCCCCGGGGACAGGGTTCACAGATACGCAGTATTTT.

This chain connects TRBV5-1 to TRBJ1-2, with TRBD1 identical over 9 bases. Germline values: CDR1 SGHRS, CDR2 YFSETQ. Trimming at V came to 4 bases and at J to 5 bases, leaving 3 bases not matched to a gene. The CDR3 is made up of 13 amino acids. CDR3 bases: TGCGCCAGCAGCATTGGACAGGGGTATGGCTACACCTTC. It codes for CASSIGQGYGYTF.

CDR3 coding DNA: TGTGCCAGCAGCTTAACGGCGGTTAGCTCTGGGGCCAACGTCCTGACTTTC. Protein product: CASSLTAVSSGANVLTF. The rearrangement joins TRBV7-8 to TRBJ2-6; D is unresolved. The germline V and J ends were trimmed by 2 bases and 0 bases, with 11 bases remaining between them. Germline CDR1 SGHVS, CDR2 FQNEAQ. This CDR3 has 17 amino acids.

CDR3 region: CASSEYQGYYEQYF. The DNA of the CDR3 is TGTGCCAGCAGTGAGTATCAGGGGTACTACGAGCAGTACTTC. The chain has TRBV6-1 and TRBJ2-7; TRBD1 is a possible D gene (6 bases). In germline, CDR1 is MNHNS, CDR2 SASEGT. This CDR3 contains 14 residues. V was trimmed by 3 bases and J by 3 bases, leaving 12 bases between them.

V usage is TRBV27 and J usage is TRBJ2-2, with TRBD2 matching 7 bases. V was clipped by 7 bases and J by 6 bases; unmatched bases: 5. The CDR3 has 13 residues. CDR1 and CDR2 from the germline V gene are MNHEY and SMNVEV (reference sequence). CDR3 in amino acids: CASKGGRSGELFF. The DNA of the CDR3 is TGTGCCAGCAAAGGCGGGAGATCCGGGGAGCTGTTTTTT.

The chain uses TRBV7-9 and TRBJ2-1; 7 nucleotides line up with TRBD1. The CDR3 runs 15 residues. In germline, CDR1 is SEHNR, CDR2 FQNEAQ (reference sequence). Unmatched junction bases numbered 13, after V lost 5 bases and J lost 9 bases. CDR3 in amino acids: CASSIPQGLVGEQFF. CDR3 nucleotides: TGTGCCAGCAGCATTCCACAGGGGTTAGTGGGTGAGCAGTTCTTC.

The rearrangement links TRBV5-1 to TRBJ1-2, with TRBD1 matching 11 bases. Trimming cost V 0 bases and J 4 bases; bases outside gene matches: 5. Germline V gene sequence: CDR1 SGHRS, CDR2 YFSETQ. The CDR3 length is 16 residues. CDR3 sequence (DNA): TGCGCCAGCAGCTTGGTACCGGGACAGGGGGTCTATGGCTACACCTTC. This codes for CASSLVPGQGVYGYTF. Combining the CDR3 with reference TRBV5-1 and TRBJ1-2 gives the whole variable domain KAGVTQTPRYLIKTRGQQVTLSCSPISGHRSVSWYQQTPGQGLQFLFEYFSETQRNKGNFPGRFSGRQFSNSRSEMNVSTLELGDSALYLCASSLVPGQGVYGYTFGSGTRLTVV.

This chain uses TRBV10-2 with TRBJ1-2; tentative D call: TRBD1 (5 bases). This CDR3 comprises 13 residues. The germline CDR1 and CDR2 sequences are WSHSY and SAAADI. V was trimmed by 4 bases and J by 8 bases, leaving 14 bases between them. This chain's CDR3 is CASSVGAREGYTF. In DNA form, the CDR3 reads TGCGCCAGCAGTGTAGGGGCCCGGGAGGGCTACACCTTC.

V and J are TRBV6-4 and TRBJ2-5; weak D call: TRBD2 (5 bases). The germline V and J ends were trimmed by 8 bases and 4 bases, with 14 bases remaining between them. The CDR3 length is 13 residues. Germline values: CDR1 MRHNA, CDR2 SNTAGT. This CDR3 reads CASSAEGGETQYF. CDR3 coding DNA: TGTGCCAGCTCCGCAGAGGGTGGAGAGACCCAGTACTTC.

The chain carries TRBV12-2 and TRBJ2-1; the table's D call, TRBD1, has no DNA check behind it. TRBV12-2 is classified as a pseudogene. This CDR3 region has 18 residues. The CDR3 protein is CASRFQTGRDTSYNEQFF. DNA for the CDR3: TGTGCAAGTCGCTTCCAAACAGGTAGGGACACCTCCTACAATGAGCAGTTCTTC.

The chain is built from TRBV28 and TRBJ1-2, with TRBD1 matching 12 bases. Germline-derived CDR1 and CDR2 are MDHEN and SYDVKM. With V trimmed by 3 bases and J by 5 bases, 7 bases remained unmatched. This CDR3 contains 16 residues. The CDR3 DNA sequence: TGTGCCAGCAGTTTGGCAGGGACAGGGGGCTCATATGGCTACACCTTC. Protein sequence: CASSLAGTGGSYGYTF.

This clone has just one count. The gene calls are TRBV6-5 and TRBJ2-7, with D possibly matching TRBD1 (6 bases). The CDR3 is 14 residues long. CDR1 is MNHEY and CDR2 is SVGAGI in the germline V gene. V dropped 4 bases and J dropped 3 bases, with 13 bases sitting between them. CDR3 loop: CASSSPTGYYEQYF. The DNA for the CDR3 is TGTGCCAGCAGTTCTCCGACAGGTTACTACGAGCAGTACTTC.

About this clone itself: The identical CDR3 is also encoded by other nucleotide sequences in the sample. The chain has TRBV27 and TRBJ1-6; possibly TRBD1 for D (5 bases). The CDR3 totals 14 residues. The germline CDR1 and CDR2 sequences are MNHEY and SMNVEV (reference sequence). With 3 bases removed from V and 4 bases from J, the gap between germline ends came to 7 bases. DNA for the CDR3: TGTGCCAGCAGTTTCCCAGGGTATAATTCACCCCTCCACTTT. This encodes CASSFPGYNSPLHF.